The T cell receptor beta chain under discussion was sequenced for a study of blood T cells in healthy people across ages. Then a second PCR, running roughly 7 to 11 cycles, was carried out with a sample-barcoded 5' primer and a J-beta primer mix. Using its own MiXCR run on the 5' RACE reads, TCRdb lists one record per CDR3 protein. The data hold approximately 1.5 million distinct CDR3 sequences, with around 35% observed a single time. Overall study findings and caveats: Older individuals had lower TCR beta diversity per million T cells (the decline was roughly linear). Naive CD4+ cells and diversity were both higher in long-lived donors than in aged donors.

Extraction yielded at least 5 micrograms of total RNA per sample. The CDR3 is made up of 16 amino acids. The V and J ends lost 3 bases and 2 bases, in that order; junction bases with no gene match: 9. Germline V gives CDR1 DFQATT, CDR2 SNEGSKA (reference sequence). This clonotype was detected only a few times. Its antigen remains unknown. This clonotype was sampled from a woman in her 30s in good health. This chain joins TRBV20-1 and TRBJ1-4, with 7 positions matching TRBD1. The sequencing input was blood. CDR3 bases: TGCAGTGCTAGGGGGACAGACCTTATGACTAATGAAAAACTGTTTTTT. Its protein is CSARGTDLMTNEKLFF.